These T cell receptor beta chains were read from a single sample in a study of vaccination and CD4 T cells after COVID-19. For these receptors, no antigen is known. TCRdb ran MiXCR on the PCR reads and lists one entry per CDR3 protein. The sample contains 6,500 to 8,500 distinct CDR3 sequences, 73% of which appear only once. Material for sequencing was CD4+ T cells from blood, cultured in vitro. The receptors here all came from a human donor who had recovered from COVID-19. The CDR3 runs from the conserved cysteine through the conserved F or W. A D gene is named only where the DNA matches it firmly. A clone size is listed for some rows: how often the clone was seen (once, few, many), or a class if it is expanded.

CDR3 protein: CASSLQGRRGQETQYF
CDR3 DNA: TGTGCCAGCAGCTTACAGGGTAGGAGGGGTCAAGAGACCCAGTACTTC
V gene: TRBV5-4
J gene: TRBJ2-5
clone size: few
D gene: -

CDR3 protein: CSASPSSMPYEQYF
CDR3 DNA: TGCAGTGCTAGCCCCTCCAGTATGCCCTACGAGCAGTACTTC
V gene: TRBV20-1
J gene: TRBJ2-7
clone size: -
D gene: -

CDR3 protein: CASSPQDSYGYTF
CDR3 DNA: TGTGCCAGCAGCCCGCAAGATTCATATGGCTACACCTTC
V gene: TRBV12-3/TRBV12-4
J gene: TRBJ1-2
clone size: -
D gene: -

CDR3 protein: CASSFGGSNTGELFF
CDR3 DNA: TGTGCCAGCAGTTTCGGGGGATCGAACACCGGGGAGCTGTTTTTT
V gene: TRBV12-3/TRBV12-4
J gene: TRBJ2-2
clone size: once
D gene: -

CDR3 protein: CASSLPSGDTQYF
CDR3 DNA: TGTGCCAGCAGCTTGCCCTCCGGGGATACGCAGTATTTT
V gene: TRBV11-2
J gene: TRBJ2-3
clone size: -
D gene: -

CDR3 protein: CSARLGGQGKNIQYF
CDR3 DNA: TGCAGTGCTAGACTTGGGGGACAGGGAAAAAACATTCAGTACTTC
V gene: TRBV20-1
J gene: TRBJ2-4
clone size: -
D gene: TRBD1

CDR3 protein: CASSRTGNRGYTF
CDR3 DNA: TGTGCCAGCAGCCGGACAGGGAATCGGGGCTACACCTTC
V gene: TRBV6-1
J gene: TRBJ1-2
clone size: -
D gene: TRBD1

CDR3 protein: CASSEAGPREAFF
CDR3 DNA: TGCGCCAGCAGTGAGGCAGGGCCACGTGAAGCTTTCTTT
V gene: TRBV10-1
J gene: TRBJ1-1
clone size: once
D gene: -

CDR3 protein: CASWGQGASETQYF
CDR3 DNA: TGTGCCAGCTGGGGACAGGGAGCATCAGAGACCCAGTACTTC
V gene: TRBV12-3/TRBV12-4
J gene: TRBJ2-5
clone size: few
D gene: TRBD1

CDR3 protein: CSARATSGSDIQYF
CDR3 DNA: TGCAGTGCTAGAGCAACTAGCGGGAGTGACATTCAGTACTTC
V gene: TRBV20-1
J gene: TRBJ2-4
clone size: -
D gene: TRBD2

CDR3 protein: CASSSRGTSGRYEQFF
CDR3 DNA: TGTGCCAGTAGTAGTAGAGGGACTAGCGGGAGATATGAGCAGTTCTTC
V gene: TRBV19
J gene: TRBJ2-1
clone size: few
D gene: TRBD2

CDR3 protein: CASSLWTGSGYTF
CDR3 DNA: TGTGCCAGCAGCTTATGGACAGGGAGCGGCTACACCTTC
V gene: TRBV7-6
J gene: TRBJ1-2
clone size: -
D gene: TRBD1

CDR3 protein: CAWSRQGAGQPQHF
CDR3 DNA: TGTGCCTGGAGTAGACAGGGGGCCGGTCAGCCCCAGCATTTT
V gene: TRBV30
J gene: TRBJ1-5
clone size: once
D gene: TRBD1

CDR3 protein: CSARQGSADTQYF
CDR3 DNA: TGCAGTGCTAGACAAGGGAGCGCAGATACGCAGTATTTT
V gene: TRBV20-1
J gene: TRBJ2-3
clone size: once
D gene: -

CDR3 protein: CASSCQTSGRCEQFF
CDR3 DNA: TGTGCCAGCAGTTGCCAGACTAGCGGGAGATGTGAGCAGTTCTTC
V gene: TRBV27
J gene: TRBJ2-1
clone size: -
D gene: TRBD2

CDR3 protein: CASSFGPRMTGGEQFF
CDR3 DNA: TGTGCCAGCAGCTTTGGCCCCCGGATGACGGGGGGGGAGCAGTTCTTC
V gene: TRBV7-3
J gene: TRBJ2-1
clone size: -
D gene: TRBD2

CDR3 protein: CASSLAPLGTEAFF
CDR3 DNA: TGTGCCAGCAGCTTAGCCCCTCTCGGGACTGAAGCTTTCTTT
V gene: TRBV7-3
J gene: TRBJ1-1
clone size: -
D gene: -

CDR3 protein: CASANYRTGPYGYTF
CDR3 DNA: TGTGCCAGTGCCAATTATAGGACAGGGCCTTATGGCTACACCTTC
V gene: TRBV19
J gene: TRBJ1-2
clone size: -
D gene: TRBD1

CDR3 protein: CASSPYRGAVSRPTNYGYTF
CDR3 DNA: TGTGCCAGCAGCCCTTATCGGGGTGCAGTGTCACGCCCGACTAACTATGGCTACACCTTC
V gene: TRBV27
J gene: TRBJ1-2
clone size: -
D gene: -

CDR3 protein: CSARPSAGRDNSPLHF
CDR3 DNA: TGCAGTGCTAGACCGTCAGCAGGGAGGGATAATTCACCCCTCCACTTT
V gene: TRBV20-1
J gene: TRBJ1-6
clone size: medium-sized
D gene: -

CDR3 protein: CASSLDPPGRGYNEQFF
CDR3 DNA: TGTGCCAGCAGCTTAGATCCTCCCGGGAGAGGCTACAATGAGCAGTTCTTC
V gene: TRBV7-2
J gene: TRBJ2-1
clone size: few
D gene: -

CDR3 protein: CASRMDRRPSYTF
CDR3 DNA: TGCGCCAGCAGGATGGACAGGCGCCCTAGCTACACCTTC
V gene: TRBV10-1
J gene: TRBJ1-2
clone size: -
D gene: TRBD1

CDR3 protein: CASTPNTDTQYF
CDR3 DNA: TGCGCCAGCACCCCGAACACAGATACGCAGTATTTT
V gene: TRBV5-1
J gene: TRBJ2-3
clone size: -
D gene: -

CDR3 protein: CASRSGTSGSVETQYF
CDR3 DNA: TGTGCCAGCAGATCCGGGACTAGCGGGAGTGTAGAGACCCAGTACTTC
V gene: TRBV27
J gene: TRBJ2-5
clone size: large
D gene: TRBD2

CDR3 protein: CASSQRAGTSVDEQYF
CDR3 DNA: TGCGCCAGCAGCCAGAGAGCCGGGACTAGCGTTGACGAGCAGTACTTC
V gene: TRBV4-1
J gene: TRBJ2-7
clone size: -
D gene: TRBD2

CDR3 protein: CASSFGVRETQYF
CDR3 DNA: TGTGCCAGCAGCTTTGGGGTTCGGGAGACCCAGTACTTC
V gene: TRBV7-7
J gene: TRBJ2-5
clone size: -
D gene: -

CDR3 protein: CASSPWDREPSF
CDR3 DNA: TGTGCCAGCAGCCCGTGGGACAGGGAACCCTCTTTT
V gene: TRBV7-9
J gene: TRBJ1-4
clone size: -
D gene: TRBD1

CDR3 protein: CASSLDSFYEQYF
CDR3 DNA: TGTGCCAGCTCACTAGACAGCTTCTACGAGCAGTACTTC
V gene: TRBV18
J gene: TRBJ2-7
clone size: few
D gene: -

CDR3 protein: CASSPRTGMNTEAFF
CDR3 DNA: TGTGCCAGCAGTCCTCGGACAGGGATGAACACTGAAGCTTTCTTT
V gene: TRBV6-2/TRBV6-3
J gene: TRBJ1-1
clone size: -
D gene: TRBD1

CDR3 protein: CAIRLTGGGETQYF
CDR3 DNA: TGTGCCATCAGGTTGACAGGGGGCGGCGAGACCCAGTACTTC
V gene: TRBV10-3
J gene: TRBJ2-5
clone size: -
D gene: TRBD1

CDR3 protein: CSARDDRNTEAFF
CDR3 DNA: TGCAGTGCTAGAGACGACAGGAACACTGAAGCTTTCTTT
V gene: TRBV20-1
J gene: TRBJ1-1
clone size: -
D gene: -

CDR3 protein: CAWGTGGRYEAFF
CDR3 DNA: TGTGCCTGGGGGACAGGGGGACGGTATGAAGCTTTCTTT
V gene: TRBV30
J gene: TRBJ1-1
clone size: -
D gene: TRBD1

CDR3 protein: CASSDRASVQPQHF
CDR3 DNA: TGTGCCAGCAGTGACAGGGCGAGTGTCCAGCCCCAGCATTTT
V gene: TRBV6-1
J gene: TRBJ1-5
clone size: -
D gene: -

CDR3 protein: CASSLERGHYGYTF
CDR3 DNA: TGTGCCAGCAGCTTAGAGAGGGGGCACTATGGCTACACCTTC
V gene: TRBV7-2
J gene: TRBJ1-2
clone size: -
D gene: TRBD1

CDR3 protein: CASRPGGDNQPQHF
CDR3 DNA: TGTGCCAGCAGACCAGGGGGAGACAATCAGCCCCAGCATTTT
V gene: TRBV6-1
J gene: TRBJ1-5
clone size: -
D gene: TRBD1

CDR3 protein: CASSLRAYGYTF
CDR3 DNA: TGTGCCAGCAGCCTCCGGGCCTATGGCTACACCTTC
V gene: TRBV7-2
J gene: TRBJ1-2
clone size: -
D gene: -

CDR3 protein: CASSYGRQDGRAETQYF
CDR3 DNA: TGTGCCAGCAGTTATGGCCGTCAGGACGGGAGAGCGGAGACCCAGTACTTC
V gene: TRBV6-2/TRBV6-3
J gene: TRBJ2-5
clone size: -
D gene: -

CDR3 protein: CATSQGQIQETQYF
CDR3 DNA: TGTGCCACCAGCCAAGGACAGATCCAAGAGACCCAGTACTTC
V gene: TRBV24-1
J gene: TRBJ2-5
clone size: -
D gene: -

CDR3 protein: CSAGGDGAFF
CDR3 DNA: TGCAGTGCTGGGGGGGATGGGGCTTTCTTT
V gene: TRBV20-1
J gene: TRBJ1-1
clone size: -
D gene: -

CDR3 protein: CASWGGPFSNQPQHF
CDR3 DNA: TGTGCCAGCTGGGGCGGGCCCTTTAGCAATCAGCCCCAGCATTTT
V gene: TRBV2
J gene: TRBJ1-5
clone size: -
D gene: -

CDR3 protein: CASSPRVGVGKQETQYF
CDR3 DNA: TGTGCCAGCAGTCCCCGCGTGGGTGTGGGGAAGCAAGAGACCCAGTACTTC
V gene: TRBV28
J gene: TRBJ2-5
clone size: -
D gene: -

CDR3 protein: CSAGGRGNQPQHF
CDR3 DNA: TGCAGTGCTGGGGGCCGGGGCAATCAGCCCCAGCATTTT
V gene: TRBV20-1
J gene: TRBJ1-5
clone size: -
D gene: -

CDR3 protein: CASSDAGTGFDEQFF
CDR3 DNA: TGTGCCAGCAGCGACGCCGGGACAGGGTTCGATGAGCAGTTCTTC
V gene: TRBV7-2
J gene: TRBJ2-1
clone size: -
D gene: TRBD1

CDR3 protein: CASSSSLAARFYEQYF
CDR3 DNA: TGTGCCAGCAGTTCATCACTAGCGGCACGATTCTACGAGCAGTACTTC
V gene: TRBV6-2/TRBV6-3
J gene: TRBJ2-7
clone size: -
D gene: TRBD2

CDR3 protein: CASATGLAKNIQYF
CDR3 DNA: TGTGCCAGCGCCACCGGTCTAGCCAAAAACATTCAGTACTTC
V gene: TRBV7-2
J gene: TRBJ2-4
clone size: -
D gene: -